Below are 17 T cell receptor beta chains sequenced from a single sample in a study of technical replicates of blood from several donors. The data were produced by immunoSEQ multiplex PCR, yet TCRdb's version contains in-frame clones alone and is incomplete. The sample has about 86,000 clones, approximately 96% seen once; the top ten hold around 0.4%. The sequenced sample was T cells isolated from PBMCs. Receptor source: a human donor in good health.

This clone has only a few counts. The chain has TRBV30 and TRBJ1-1; 8 nucleotides line up with TRBD1. The germline V gene encodes CDR1 GTSNPN and CDR2 SVGIG (reference sequence). V lost 5 bases, J lost 7 bases, and 3 bases stayed unmatched. The CDR3 is 11 residues long. The CDR3 protein is CAWGQGLEAFF. The CDR3 DNA is TGTGCCTGGGGACAGGGACTTGAAGCTTTCTTT.

This rearrangement joins TRBV28 to TRBJ2-6; D uncertain. CDR1 is MDHEN, CDR2 SYDVKM, per germline. The CDR3 extends over 15 amino acids. V was pared by 6 bases and J by 1 base, with 10 bases between. The CDR3 DNA is TGTGCCAGCAGCTTAGCCGGGTCTGGGGCCAACGTCCTGACTTTC. This codes for CASSLAGSGANVLTF.

V usage is TRBV6-6 and J usage is TRBJ1-2; 8 nucleotides match TRBD1. Germline CDR1 MNHNY, CDR2 SVGAGI (reference sequence). V shed 6 bases, J shed 4 bases, and the junction held 13 bases outside the gene matches. CDR3 length: 16 residues. The CDR3 reads CASSLGTGLVGYGYTF. The CDR3 DNA follows: TGTGCCAGCAGCTTAGGGACAGGTCTTGTAGGCTATGGCTACACCTTC.

The chain's CDR3 is CASSLLAGEGRGYNEQFF. CDR3 sequence (DNA): TGTGCCAGCAGCCTACTAGCGGGAGAGGGTCGAGGCTACAATGAGCAGTTCTTC. The chain employs TRBV5-5 and TRBJ2-1; 11 bases match TRBD2. The CDR3 spans 18 residues. The trim removed 4 bases at V and 3 bases at J, leaving 12 bases unmatched. Germline lookup yields CDR1 SGHKS and CDR2 YYEKEE (reference sequence).

The chain joins TRBV29-1 to TRBJ2-3; D perhaps matches TRBD1 (7 bases). Trimming stripped 8 bases from V and 0 bases from J, with 15 bases between. The CDR3 spans 14 residues. Germline V lookup: CDR1 SQVTM, CDR2 ANQGSEA. CDR3 DNA sequence: TGCAGCCAGGGGGGCGCTCCTAGCACAGATACGCAGTATTTT. Translated: CSQGGAPSTDTQYF.

The J gene is TRBJ2-7, the V gene TRBV7-2; 8 bases align to TRBD1. J was trimmed by 5 bases and V by 5 bases; bases with no gene match: 5. Germline CDR1 and CDR2: SGHTA and FQGNSA. The CDR3 spans 13 residues. This chain's CDR3 is CASSPQGANEQYF. CDR3 nucleotides: TGTGCCAGCAGCCCTCAGGGGGCGAACGAGCAGTACTTC.

V gene TRBV7-6 combines with J gene TRBJ2-1, with TRBD2 identical over 9 bases. With 4 bases clipped from V and 5 bases from J, the junction kept 9 bases outside the gene matches. CDR3 length: 16 residues. Looked up from germline, CDR1 is SGHVS and CDR2 is FNYEAQ. DNA of the CDR3: TGTGCCAGCAGCTATCAAGCGGGAGGTTCAGACAATGAGCAGTTCTTC. It is translated as CASSYQAGGSDNEQFF. The full variable domain, rest sourced from reference TRBV7-6 and TRBJ2-1, is GAGVSQSPRYKVTKRGQDVALRCDPISGHVSLYWYRQALGQGPEFLTYFNYEAQQDKSGLPNDRFSAERPEGSISTLTIQRTEQRDSAMYRCASSYQAGGSDNEQFFGPGTRLTVL.

The gene calls are TRBV9 and TRBJ2-7; maybe TRBD1 (6 bases). Germline lookup yields CDR1 SGDLS and CDR2 YYNGEE. The ends were cut back, 2 bases at V and 7 bases at J, with 10 bases in the middle. The CDR3 covers 12 residues. The CDR3 bases are TGTGCCAGCAGCGTCCAAGGGGGAGAGCAGTACTTC. As protein: CASSVQGGEQYF.

This clone has just one count. J is TRBJ2-7 and V is TRBV4-1; weak D call: TRBD2 (5 bases). V was clipped by 1 base and J by 5 bases, with 9 bases between them. CDR3 size: 13 residues. CDR1 is MGHRA, CDR2 YSYEKL, per germline. This CDR3 is CASSQVLRDEQYF. The CDR3 DNA reads as TGCGCCAGCAGCCAAGTTTTGAGGGACGAGCAGTACTTC.

The chain carries TRBV6-1 and TRBJ1-2, with 9 bases that match TRBD1. In germline, CDR1 is MNHNS, CDR2 SASEGT. The CDR3 totals 14 residues. The V segment lost 5 bases and the J segment 4 bases; nucleotides outside the gene matches: 5. The CDR3 DNA is TGTGCCAGCAGTCCCGGGACAGGGATCTATGGCTACACCTTC. It translates to CASSPGTGIYGYTF.

The chain uses TRBV6-5 and TRBJ2-7; 8 positions match TRBD2. The V gene's germline CDR1 is MNHEY and CDR2 SVGAGI. The trim removed 7 bases at V and 5 bases at J, leaving 10 bases unmatched. The CDR3 loop spans 14 amino acids. The CDR3 nucleotides are TGTGCCAGCACCCGACTAGCGTCGATGAACGAGCAGTACTTC. Translated, it gives CASTRLASMNEQYF.

CDR3 sequence (DNA): TGTGCCAGCAGTATATTTCTTAATGAAAAACTGTTTTTT. Its translation is CASSIFLNEKLFF. V and J are TRBV27 and TRBJ1-4; no reliable D call. This CDR3 is built from 13 residues. Germline V gene lookup returns CDR1 MNHEY and CDR2 SMNVEV (reference sequence). Trimming removed 5 bases at V and 4 bases at J, with 8 bases between.

The chain has TRBV6-5 and TRBJ2-7, with 7 bases lining up with TRBD1. The germline V gene encodes CDR1 MNHEY and CDR2 SVGAGI. The CDR3 length is 13 residues. With 7 bases clipped from V and 3 bases from J, the junction kept 6 bases outside the gene matches. CDR3 DNA: TGTGCCAGCACGGGGACAGAAAACTACGAGCAGTACTTC. Protein sequence: CASTGTENYEQYF.

The chain employs TRBV5-4 and TRBJ2-7; TRBD1 matches 10 bases. The CDR3 totals 15 residues. Germline V gives CDR1 SGHNT, CDR2 YYREEE (reference sequence). Losses at the gene ends were 2 bases for V and 9 bases for J; bases not matched to a gene: 11. The CDR3 is CASSLRTGGREVQYF. The CDR3 DNA reads as TGTGCCAGCAGCTTAAGGACAGGGGGTCGTGAGGTGCAGTACTTC.

The genes are TRBV30 and TRBJ1-4; 8 bases agree with TRBD1. The V and J ends lost 8 bases and 7 bases, in that order; junction bases with no gene match: 3. This CDR3 has 11 amino acids. The germline V gene encodes CDR1 GTSNPN and CDR2 SVGIG (reference sequence). The CDR3 DNA is TGTGCCAGAGGACAGGGTGAAAAACTGTTTTTT. Translated, it gives CARGQGEKLFF.

The chain has TRBV7-6 and TRBJ2-7, with 9 bases aligning to TRBD2. V shed 5 bases, J shed 0 bases, and the junction held 5 bases outside the gene matches. The CDR3 is made up of 15 amino acids. Germline CDR1 SGHVS, CDR2 FNYEAQ. The CDR3 spells CASSPSGGSSYEQYF. Here the CDR3 DNA reads TGTGCCAGCAGCCCGAGCGGGGGGAGCTCCTACGAGCAGTACTTC. The full variable domain, in which reference TRBV7-6 and TRBJ2-7 provide the parts outside the CDR3, is GAGVSQSPRYKVTKRGQDVALRCDPISGHVSLYWYRQALGQGPEFLTYFNYEAQQDKSGLPNDRFSAERPEGSISTLTIQRTEQRDSAMYRCASSPSGGSSYEQYFGPGTRLTVT.

The V and J genes are TRBV19 and TRBJ1-2, with D tentatively TRBD1 (6 bases). The germline V gene encodes CDR1 LNHDA and CDR2 SQIVND (reference sequence). V lost 3 bases and J lost 4, with 12 bases in between. The CDR3 runs 14 residues. CDR3 in amino acids: CASSISGDLYGYTF. For the CDR3, the DNA is TGTGCCAGTAGTATCTCAGGGGACCTCTATGGCTACACCTTC.